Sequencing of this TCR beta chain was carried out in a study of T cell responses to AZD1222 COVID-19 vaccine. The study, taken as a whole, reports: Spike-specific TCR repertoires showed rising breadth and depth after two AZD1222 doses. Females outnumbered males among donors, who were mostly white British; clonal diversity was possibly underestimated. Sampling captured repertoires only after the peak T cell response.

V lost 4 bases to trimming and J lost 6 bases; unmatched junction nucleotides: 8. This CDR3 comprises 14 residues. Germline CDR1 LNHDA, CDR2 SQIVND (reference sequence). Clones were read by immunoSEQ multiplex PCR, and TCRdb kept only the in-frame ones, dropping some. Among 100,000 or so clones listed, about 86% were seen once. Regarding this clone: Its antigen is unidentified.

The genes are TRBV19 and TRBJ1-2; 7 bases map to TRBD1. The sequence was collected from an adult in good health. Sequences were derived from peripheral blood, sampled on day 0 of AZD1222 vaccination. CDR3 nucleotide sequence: TGTGCCAGTAGTACTTGGACAGGTATTCATGGCTACACCTTC. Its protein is CASSTWTGIHGYTF.